The rows below give T cell receptor beta chains drawn from one sample of a study of blood T cell repertoires in COVID-19. Some clones are missing from TCRdb's copy, which holds only in-frame ones; the method was immunoSEQ multiplex PCR. The sample lists 160,000 or so clones; more than 80% were seen once. Sequencing was done on a sample of peripheral blood. The receptors shown here come from a human donor in a cohort sampled during active COVID-19. Both conserved end residues are part of each CDR3. Each record gives: D gene, V gene, CDR3 protein. D genes are given only for firm matches.

d_gene: TRBD1
v_gene: TRBV19
CDR3aa: CASSIGQGAETQYF

d_gene: .
v_gene: TRBV9
CDR3aa: CASSVSVDRAGEQYF

d_gene: TRBD1
v_gene: TRBV4-3
CDR3aa: CASSRGGQVGYNSPLHF

d_gene: .
v_gene: TRBV9
CDR3aa: CASSPQRREGAEAFF

d_gene: TRBD1
v_gene: TRBV7-6
CDR3aa: CASSLVTPGTGQETQYF

d_gene: .
v_gene: TRBV6-5
CDR3aa: CASSYTVNQPQHF

d_gene: TRBD2
v_gene: TRBV7-9
CDR3aa: CASSLPRTSGGGNEQFF

d_gene: TRBD2
v_gene: TRBV27
CDR3aa: CASSSPAGAGGGTGELFF

d_gene: .
v_gene: TRBV9
CDR3aa: CASSGESPSYNEQFF

d_gene: TRBD1
v_gene: TRBV4-1
CDR3aa: CASSQEGTGGVGGYGYTF

d_gene: TRBD2
v_gene: TRBV7-6
CDR3aa: CASSSLLAGGCEQYF

d_gene: .
v_gene: TRBV4-3
CDR3aa: CASSLGDSGGELFF

d_gene: .
v_gene: TRBV11-2
CDR3aa: CASSLDPGIGYTF

d_gene: .
v_gene: TRBV21-1
CDR3aa: CASSKCSDYEQYF

d_gene: TRBD1
v_gene: TRBV6-5
CDR3aa: CASSYTTGGNYGYTF

d_gene: .
v_gene: TRBV7-2
CDR3aa: CASSSRGGGIYNSPLHF

d_gene: .
v_gene: TRBV5-6
CDR3aa: CASSLAGDSYEQYF

d_gene: TRBD2
v_gene: TRBV25-1
CDR3aa: CASRLASGRDEQFF

d_gene: TRBD2
v_gene: TRBV6-2/TRBV6-3
CDR3aa: CASSYGLAGAKNIQYF

d_gene: .
v_gene: TRBV7-2
CDR3aa: CASSFGGAARAGELFF

d_gene: .
v_gene: TRBV2
CDR3aa: CASSEKREFAYNEQFF

d_gene: TRBD1
v_gene: TRBV5-6
CDR3aa: CASSLAETGTLYGYTF

d_gene: TRBD2
v_gene: TRBV2
CDR3aa: CASSASREGEQYF

d_gene: .
v_gene: TRBV29-1
CDR3aa: CSVEDAPGGYEQYF

d_gene: TRBD1
v_gene: TRBV7-6
CDR3aa: CASSLVEGQVDEKLFF

d_gene: TRBD1
v_gene: TRBV6-5
CDR3aa: CASSQPYRGGGYTF

d_gene: .
v_gene: TRBV19
CDR3aa: CASSGGGVFEQYF

d_gene: .
v_gene: TRBV12-3/TRBV12-4
CDR3aa: CASSTYNEQFF

d_gene: .
v_gene: TRBV27
CDR3aa: CASSLAGIRHEQYF

d_gene: .
v_gene: TRBV7-9
CDR3aa: CASSLGTTNTEAFF

d_gene: .
v_gene: TRBV28
CDR3aa: CASRTQGLDYGYTF